This T cell receptor beta chain was recovered during a study of shared clonotypes between healthy human individuals. Using immunoSEQ multiplex PCR, the repertoire was profiled, and TCRdb retains in-frame clones only, with some absent. The data show around 2.5 million clones, approximately 94% seen once. The donors, healthy adults who were HIV-negative, had experienced no recent acute infections or vaccinations. This clone appeared once. Its antigen is currently unknown. Germline CDR1 SEHNR, CDR2 FQNEAQ (reference sequence). The V gene end was trimmed by 5 bases and the J gene end by 16 bases; junction bases not matched to a gene: 6. The CDR3 contains 11 residues. Overall study results and limits: Some naive CD4 clonotypes, 4% to 6%, turned up in common across a handful of donors. The authors sampled blood alone, and tissue repertoires likely differ. Generally, naive subsets (rather than memory subsets) showed larger estimated richness.

The chain uses TRBV7-9 and TRBJ2-1; 9 bases match TRBD2. The origin of this receptor is a man between 18 and 29 years old in good health. Some clones in this sample may be carry-over from other donors' samples. Sequenced: naive CD4+ T cells from PBMCs. This sample's subset: CD45RA+ positively selected. CDR3: CASSVGGGGFF. CDR3 coding DNA: TGTGCCAGCAGCGTCGGCGGGGGGGGTTTCTTC.